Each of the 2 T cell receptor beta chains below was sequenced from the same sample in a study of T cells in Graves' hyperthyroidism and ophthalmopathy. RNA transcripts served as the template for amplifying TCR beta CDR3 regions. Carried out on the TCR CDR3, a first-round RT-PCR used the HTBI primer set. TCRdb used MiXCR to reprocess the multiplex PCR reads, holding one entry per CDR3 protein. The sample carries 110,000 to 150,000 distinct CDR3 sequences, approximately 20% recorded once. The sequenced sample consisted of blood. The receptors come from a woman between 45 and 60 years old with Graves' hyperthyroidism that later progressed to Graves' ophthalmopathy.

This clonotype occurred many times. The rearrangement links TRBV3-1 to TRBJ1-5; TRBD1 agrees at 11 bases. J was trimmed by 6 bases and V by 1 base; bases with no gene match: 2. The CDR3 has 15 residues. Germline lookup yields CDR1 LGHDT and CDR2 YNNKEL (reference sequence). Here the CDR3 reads CASSQGTGGSQPQHF. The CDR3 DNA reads TGTGCCAGCAGCCAAGGGACAGGGGGCTCTCAGCCCCAGCATTTT.

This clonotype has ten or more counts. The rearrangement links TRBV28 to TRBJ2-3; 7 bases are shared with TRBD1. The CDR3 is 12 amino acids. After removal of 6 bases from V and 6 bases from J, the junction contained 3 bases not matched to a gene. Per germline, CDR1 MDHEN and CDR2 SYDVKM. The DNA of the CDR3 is TGTGCCAGCAGGAGGGGGCGGGATACGCAGTATTTT. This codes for CASRRGRDTQYF.